The clone carrying this T cell receptor (beta chain) came up a few times. Its antigen is not known. The record originates from a study of identical twins. A universal primer site was created by template switching, with the cDNA bearing unique molecular identifiers. MiXCR, applied by TCRdb to the 5' RACE reads, yields one record per CDR3 protein. Among about 280,000 distinct CDR3 sequences listed, approximately 8.5% were seen once. The CDR3 length is 13 residues. V lost 5 bases, J lost 4 bases, and 10 bases lay in between. Germline V gives CDR1 ENHRY, CDR2 SYGVKD. Study results and limitations: Weaker excess twin sharing was seen among beta out-of-frame sequences. Abundant beta clonotypes from cord blood had fewer insertions, unlike memory repertoires, which showed none.

Separately, the same data were catalogued under a study of yellow fever vaccine responses in identical twins.

V usage is TRBV10-3 and J usage is TRBJ2-3; D is unclear. The TCR comes from a young woman in good health. Sequenced: memory (CD45RO+) T cells sorted from blood. The CDR3 coding sequence is TGTGCCATCAGTTTAGATAGGGCAGATACGCAGTATTTT. This encodes CAISLDRADTQYF.